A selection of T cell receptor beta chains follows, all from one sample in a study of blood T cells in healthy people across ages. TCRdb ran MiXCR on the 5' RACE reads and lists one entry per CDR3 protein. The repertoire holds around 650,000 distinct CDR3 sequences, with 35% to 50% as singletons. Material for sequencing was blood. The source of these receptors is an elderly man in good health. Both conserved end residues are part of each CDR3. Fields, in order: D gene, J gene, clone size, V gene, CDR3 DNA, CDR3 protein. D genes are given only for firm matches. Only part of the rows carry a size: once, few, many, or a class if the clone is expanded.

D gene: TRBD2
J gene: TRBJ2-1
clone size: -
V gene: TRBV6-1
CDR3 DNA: TGTGCCAGCAGTGTCATGGGGGAGGGCCCCAATGAGCAGTTCTTC
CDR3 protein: CASSVMGEGPNEQFF

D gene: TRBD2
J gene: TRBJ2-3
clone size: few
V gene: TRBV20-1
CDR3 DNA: TGCAGTGCTAGAGATGGCCAGCGGGGGAGAGATACGCAGTATTTT
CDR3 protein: CSARDGQRGRDTQYF

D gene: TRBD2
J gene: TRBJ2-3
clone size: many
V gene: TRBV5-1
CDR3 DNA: TGCGCCAGCAGCGATCTTCATAGCGGGAGAGAAGATACGCAGTATTTT
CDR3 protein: CASSDLHSGREDTQYF

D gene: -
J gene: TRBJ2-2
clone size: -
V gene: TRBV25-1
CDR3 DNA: TGTGCCAGCAGTGGGCACTACACCGGGGAGCTGTTTTTT
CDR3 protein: CASSGHYTGELFF

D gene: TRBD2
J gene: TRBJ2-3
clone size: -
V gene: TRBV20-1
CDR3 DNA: TGCAGTTCCGTAGGCCGGGAGGGGCGCACAGATACGCAGTATTTT
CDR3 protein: CSSVGREGRTDTQYF

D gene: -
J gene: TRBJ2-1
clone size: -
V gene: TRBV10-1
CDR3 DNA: TGCGCCAGCAGTAATCACCGGGACATTAACAATGAGCAGTTCTTC
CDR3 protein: CASSNHRDINNEQFF

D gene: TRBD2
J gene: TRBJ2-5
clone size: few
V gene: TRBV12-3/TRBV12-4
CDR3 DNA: TGTGCCAGCAGTTTAGATAGGACTAGCGGGGGCCGGGGAGAGACCCAGTACTTC
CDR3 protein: CASSLDRTSGGRGETQYF

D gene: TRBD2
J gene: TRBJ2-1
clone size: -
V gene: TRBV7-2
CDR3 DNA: TGTGCCAGCAGCCCGGGACTAGCGCAAAACAATGAGCAGTTCTTC
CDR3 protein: CASSPGLAQNNEQFF

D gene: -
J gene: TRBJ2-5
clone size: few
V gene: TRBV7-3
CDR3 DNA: TGTGCCAGCAGCTTAGCGGCAGGGACGTACCAAGAGACCCAGTACTTC
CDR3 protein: CASSLAAGTYQETQYF

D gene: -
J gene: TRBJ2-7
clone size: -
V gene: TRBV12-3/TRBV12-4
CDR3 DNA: TGTGCCAGCAGTTTTGCTAAAGGACACGAGCAGTACTTC
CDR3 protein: CASSFAKGHEQYF

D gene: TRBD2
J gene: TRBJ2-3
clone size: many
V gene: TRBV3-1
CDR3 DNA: TGTGCCAGCAGCAAAGGGACTAGCGGGGGCCTCACAGATACGCAGTATTTT
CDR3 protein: CASSKGTSGGLTDTQYF

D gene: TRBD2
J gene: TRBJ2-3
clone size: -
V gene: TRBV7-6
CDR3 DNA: TGTGCCAGCAGCTTAGCGACGGGGGGGCGTCTCGATACGCAGTATTTT
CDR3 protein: CASSLATGGRLDTQYF

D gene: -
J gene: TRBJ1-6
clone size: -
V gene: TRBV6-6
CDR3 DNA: TGTGCCAGCAGTTCTCGAGGAGGGGATTTAAGTTCACCCCCCCACTTT
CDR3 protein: CASSSRGGDLSSPPHF

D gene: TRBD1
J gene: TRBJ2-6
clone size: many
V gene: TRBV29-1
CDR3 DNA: TGCAGCGTTGAAGATTGGGACAGGGGACCCTCTGGGGCCAACGTCCTGACTTTC
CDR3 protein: CSVEDWDRGPSGANVLTF

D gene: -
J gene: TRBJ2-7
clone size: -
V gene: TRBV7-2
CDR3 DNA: TGTGCCAGCAGCTTAGCTCAGGTCCTCACCTACGAGCAGTACTTC
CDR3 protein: CASSLAQVLTYEQYF

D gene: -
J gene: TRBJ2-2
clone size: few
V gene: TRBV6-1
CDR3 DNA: TGTGCCAGCAGTGAATCAGGGGTGGGCACCGGGGAGCTGTTTTTT
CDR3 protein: CASSESGVGTGELFF

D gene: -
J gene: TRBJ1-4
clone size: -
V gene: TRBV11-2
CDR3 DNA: TGTGCCAGCAGCTTAGTGGCGGGATCAACTAATGAAAAACTGTTTTTT
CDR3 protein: CASSLVAGSTNEKLFF

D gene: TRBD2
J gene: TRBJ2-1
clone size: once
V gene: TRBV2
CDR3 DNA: TGTGCCAGCAGTGTCGGGGGGACTTACAATGAGCAGTTCTTC
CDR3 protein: CASSVGGTYNEQFF

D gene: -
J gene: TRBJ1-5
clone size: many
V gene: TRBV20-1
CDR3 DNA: TGCAGTGCTAGAACGGCCACAGGTAACAATCAGCCCCAGCATTTT
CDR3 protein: CSARTATGNNQPQHF

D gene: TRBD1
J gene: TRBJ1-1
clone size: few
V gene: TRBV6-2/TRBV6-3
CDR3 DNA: TGTGCCAGCACCAAACCCGGGACAGTGAACACTGAAGCTTTCTTT
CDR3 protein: CASTKPGTVNTEAFF

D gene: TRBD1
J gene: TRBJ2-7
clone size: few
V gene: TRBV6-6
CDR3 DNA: TGTGCCAGCAGTTTCCCCAGGGGGCCAAGCTCCTACGAGCAGTACTTC
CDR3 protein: CASSFPRGPSSYEQYF

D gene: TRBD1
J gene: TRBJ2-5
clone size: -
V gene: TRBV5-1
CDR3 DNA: TGCGCCAGCAGCTTGGGTAGGGGACAGCAAGAGACCCAGTACTTC
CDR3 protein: CASSLGRGQQETQYF

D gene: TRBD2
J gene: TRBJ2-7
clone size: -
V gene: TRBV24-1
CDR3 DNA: TGTGCCACCAGTGATCCAGGACTAGCGGGCACCTACGAGCAGTACTTC
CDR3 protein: CATSDPGLAGTYEQYF

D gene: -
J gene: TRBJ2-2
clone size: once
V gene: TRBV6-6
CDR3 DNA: TGTGCCAGCAGTTTAGTAAGACCCGAGACCGGGGAGCTGTTTTTT
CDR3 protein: CASSLVRPETGELFF

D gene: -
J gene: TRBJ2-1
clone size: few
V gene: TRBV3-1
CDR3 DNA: TGTGCCAGCAGCCAAGATGGCGCGGCTTACAATGAGCAGTTCTTC
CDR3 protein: CASSQDGAAYNEQFF

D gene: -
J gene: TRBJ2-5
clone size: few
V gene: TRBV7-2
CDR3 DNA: TGTGCCAGCAGCTCGACTCTGGTAGTCCAAGAGACCCAGTACTTC
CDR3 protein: CASSSTLVVQETQYF

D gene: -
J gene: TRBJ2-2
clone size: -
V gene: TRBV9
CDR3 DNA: TGTGCCACCAGCCTATCCGGGGAGCTGTTTTTT
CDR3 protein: CATSLSGELFF

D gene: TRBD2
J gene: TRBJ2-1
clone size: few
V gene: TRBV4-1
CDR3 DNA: TGCGCCAGCAGCCAAGATACAGCGGGGGGCCGATCCTTGTTCTTC
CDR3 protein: CASSQDTAGGRSLFF

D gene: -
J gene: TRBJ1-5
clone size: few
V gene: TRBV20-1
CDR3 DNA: TGCAGTGCTAGAGGACTGTCCAATCAGCCCCAGCATTTT
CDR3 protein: CSARGLSNQPQHF

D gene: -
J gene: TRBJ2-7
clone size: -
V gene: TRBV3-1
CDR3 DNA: TGTGCCAGCAGCCCTTCGGGTTTCGAGCAGTACTTC
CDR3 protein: CASSPSGFEQYF

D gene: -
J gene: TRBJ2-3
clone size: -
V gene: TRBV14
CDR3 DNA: TGTGCCAGCAGCCAAGGACCAGGGACGTATTTT
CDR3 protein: CASSQGPGTYF

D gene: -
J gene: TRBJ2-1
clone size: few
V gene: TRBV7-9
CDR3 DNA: TGTGCCAGCAGCCTGAACGGGCTTTCCTACAATGAGCAGTTCTTC
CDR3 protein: CASSLNGLSYNEQFF

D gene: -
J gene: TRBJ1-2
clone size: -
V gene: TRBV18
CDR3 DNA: TGTGCCAGCTCACCTTCCCGGCAGCTAAACTATGGCTACACCTTC
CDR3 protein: CASSPSRQLNYGYTF

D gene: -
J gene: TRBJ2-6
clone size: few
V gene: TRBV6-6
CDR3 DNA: TGTGCCAGCCAAAGCTCTGGGGCCAACGTCCTGACTTTC
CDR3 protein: CASQSSGANVLTF

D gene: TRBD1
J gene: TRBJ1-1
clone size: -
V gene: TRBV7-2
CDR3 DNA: TGTGCCAGCAGCTTATCCGGGACAGGGGCAGGCACTGAAGCTTTCTTT
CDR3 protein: CASSLSGTGAGTEAFF

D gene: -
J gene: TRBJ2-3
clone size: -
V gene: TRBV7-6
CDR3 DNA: TGTGCCAGCAGTTTATCACCTCCAGGGGTTTCGACAGATACGCAGTATTTT
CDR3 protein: CASSLSPPGVSTDTQYF

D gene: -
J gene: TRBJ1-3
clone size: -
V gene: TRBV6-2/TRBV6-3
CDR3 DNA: TGTGCCAGCAGCAATGGAAACACCATATATTTT
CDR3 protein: CASSNGNTIYF

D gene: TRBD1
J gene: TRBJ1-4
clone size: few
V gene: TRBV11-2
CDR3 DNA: TGTGCCAGCAGCCCGAGGGACAGGGGGCGGATAGAAAAACTGTTTTTT
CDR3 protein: CASSPRDRGRIEKLFF

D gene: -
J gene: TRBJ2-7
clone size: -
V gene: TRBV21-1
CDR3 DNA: TGTGCCAGGAGGCGGGAGGGCCGCTACGAGCAGTACTTC
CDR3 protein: CARRREGRYEQYF

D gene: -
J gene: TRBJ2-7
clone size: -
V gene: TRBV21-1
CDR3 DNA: TGTGCCAGCAGCAACCCGGGACACTACCCCTACGAGCAGTACTTC
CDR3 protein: CASSNPGHYPYEQYF

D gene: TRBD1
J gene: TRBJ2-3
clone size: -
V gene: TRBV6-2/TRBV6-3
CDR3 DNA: TGTGCCAGCAGTTTTGTGACAGGGGCAGATACGCAGTATTTT
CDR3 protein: CASSFVTGADTQYF

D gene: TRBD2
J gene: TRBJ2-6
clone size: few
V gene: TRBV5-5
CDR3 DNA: TGTGCCAGCAGCACCGCGGGGACCGGGAGGGTTGGGGCCAACGTCCTGACTTTC
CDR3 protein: CASSTAGTGRVGANVLTF

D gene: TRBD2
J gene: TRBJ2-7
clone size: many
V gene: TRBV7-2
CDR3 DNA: TGTGCCAGCAGCTTAAGAGGTACGGGAGGGGAGCAGTACTTC
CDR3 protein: CASSLRGTGGEQYF

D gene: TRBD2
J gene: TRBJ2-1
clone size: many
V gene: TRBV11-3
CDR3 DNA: TGTGCCAGCAGCAAAAGCGGGAGGGCGTCCTCCTACAATGAGCAGTTCTTC
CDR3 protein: CASSKSGRASSYNEQFF

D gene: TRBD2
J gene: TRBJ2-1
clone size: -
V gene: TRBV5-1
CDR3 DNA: TGCGCCAGCAGCAGGGAGCTAGCGGGGGGGCTCAATGAGCAGTTCTTC
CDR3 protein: CASSRELAGGLNEQFF

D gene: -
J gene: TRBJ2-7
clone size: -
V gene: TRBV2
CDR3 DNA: TGTGCCAGCAGTGAAGGGGCAGGGCGTCAGCAGTACTTC
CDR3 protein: CASSEGAGRQQYF

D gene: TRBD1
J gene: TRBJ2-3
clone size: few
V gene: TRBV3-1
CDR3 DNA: TGTGCCAGCAGCCACAACAGGGGGCTAGACACAGATACGCAGTATTTT
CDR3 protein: CASSHNRGLDTDTQYF

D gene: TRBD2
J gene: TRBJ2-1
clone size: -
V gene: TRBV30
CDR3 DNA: TGTGCCTGGAAAGCGGCTAGCGGCTACAATGAGCAGTTCTTC
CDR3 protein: CAWKAASGYNEQFF

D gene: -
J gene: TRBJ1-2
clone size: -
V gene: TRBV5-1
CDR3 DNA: TGCGCCAGCCGACCCGAGCGCTTTGGCTACACCTTC
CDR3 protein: CASRPERFGYTF

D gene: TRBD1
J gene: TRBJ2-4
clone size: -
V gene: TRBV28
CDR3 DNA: TGTGCCAGCAGTACACAACAGGGGGCAAAAATAGGGCAGTACTTC
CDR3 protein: CASSTQQGAKIGQYF

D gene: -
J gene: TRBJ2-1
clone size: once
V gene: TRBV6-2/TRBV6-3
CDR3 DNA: TGTGCCAGCAGTTACGACCAGCGGCAGTTCTTC
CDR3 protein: CASSYDQRQFF

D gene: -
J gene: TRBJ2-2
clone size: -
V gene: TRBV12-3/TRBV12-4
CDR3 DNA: TGTGCCAGCAGCCTAAGGTCGGGCTACACCGGGGAGCTGTTTTTT
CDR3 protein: CASSLRSGYTGELFF

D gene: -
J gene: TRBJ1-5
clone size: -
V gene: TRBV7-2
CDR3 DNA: TGTGCCAGCAGCTTAGTCGGTACCGGAGCCAATCAGCCCCAGCATTTT
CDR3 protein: CASSLVGTGANQPQHF